This TCR beta chain is from a study of CD8 T cells in ankylosing spondylitis. This clonotype came up many times. The antigen is unknown. TCRdb reanalysed the 5' RACE reads using MiXCR and keeps one entry per CDR3 protein. The repertoire holds around 300,000 distinct CDR3 sequences, with about 20% as singletons. Study-wide results and caveats: Relatively scarce in peripheral blood, disease-linked clones were CD8+.

Per germline, CDR1 SGHDN and CDR2 FVKESK. This CDR3 is 16 amino acids long. Trimming cost V 3 bases and J 4 bases; bases outside gene matches: 3. V gene TRBV14 combines with J gene TRBJ2-1; TRBD2 matches at 13 bases. This TCR was recovered from a female donor with ankylosing spondylitis or in good health (not recorded which). What was sequenced was blood, either unsorted or a sorted T cell fraction (not recorded which). CDR3 DNA: TGTGCCAGCAGCCACGGACTAGCGGGAGTTTACAATGAGCAGTTCTTC. It yields the protein CASSHGLAGVYNEQFF.